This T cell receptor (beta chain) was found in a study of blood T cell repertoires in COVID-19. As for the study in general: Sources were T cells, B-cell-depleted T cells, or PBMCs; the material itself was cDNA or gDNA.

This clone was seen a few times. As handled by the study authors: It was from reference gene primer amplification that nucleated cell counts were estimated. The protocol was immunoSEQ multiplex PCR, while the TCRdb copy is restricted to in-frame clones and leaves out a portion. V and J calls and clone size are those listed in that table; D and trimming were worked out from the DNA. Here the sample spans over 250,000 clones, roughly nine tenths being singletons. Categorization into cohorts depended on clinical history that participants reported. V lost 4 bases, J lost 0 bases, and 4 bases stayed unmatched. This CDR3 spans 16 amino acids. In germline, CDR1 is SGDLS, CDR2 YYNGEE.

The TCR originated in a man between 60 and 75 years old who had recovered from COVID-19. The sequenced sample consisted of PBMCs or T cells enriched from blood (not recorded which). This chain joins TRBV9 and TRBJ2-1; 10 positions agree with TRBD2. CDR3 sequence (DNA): TGTGCCAGCAGCCTAGCGGGGGAACCCTCCTACAATGAGCAGTTCTTC. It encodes CASSLAGEPSYNEQFF.